This is a list of T cell receptor beta chains from one sample in a study of OX40 agonist ivuxolimab in advanced cancers. TCRdb's copy holds only in-frame clones and misses some; the assay was immunoSEQ multiplex PCR. The sample records roughly 92,000 clones, around 90% being singletons. The specimen comprised CD4+ or CD8+ T cells sorted from blood, sampled in a trial of the OX40 agonist ivuxolimab. These receptors came from an adult with an advanced solid tumor such as melanoma, head and neck, liver or kidney cancer. The CDR3 runs from the conserved cysteine through the conserved F or W. D genes are given only for firm matches. Expanded clones are given a class, and other clones once, few, many or no size at all.

D gene: .; clone size: .; J gene: TRBJ1-5; V gene: TRBV28; CDR3 DNA: TGTGCCAGCACCCTACAGGTTAGCAATCAGCCCCAGCATTTT; CDR3 protein: CASTLQVSNQPQHF
D gene: .; clone size: .; J gene: TRBJ2-1; V gene: TRBV6-5; CDR3 DNA: TGTGCCAGCAGTTACGACGGACTCAATGAGCAGTTCTTC; CDR3 protein: CASSYDGLNEQFF
D gene: .; clone size: .; J gene: TRBJ2-1; V gene: TRBV5-1; CDR3 DNA: TGCGCCAGCAGCTTTGCGCAGGACACGTACGGGCAGTTCTTC; CDR3 protein: CASSFAQDTYGQFF
D gene: .; clone size: .; J gene: TRBJ2-1; V gene: TRBV5-4; CDR3 DNA: TGTGCCAGCACTCCTCCCGGTACTAGTTACAATGAGCAGTTCTTC; CDR3 protein: CASTPPGTSYNEQFF
D gene: .; clone size: .; J gene: TRBJ1-5; V gene: TRBV28; CDR3 DNA: TGTGCCAGCAGGGGGGACCTTAGCAATCAGCCCCAGCATTTT; CDR3 protein: CASRGDLSNQPQHF
D gene: .; clone size: few; J gene: TRBJ2-1; V gene: TRBV7-2; CDR3 DNA: TGTGCCAGCAGCTTAGCCCGGACTTTCAATGAGCAGTTCTTC; CDR3 protein: CASSLARTFNEQFF
D gene: TRBD2; clone size: .; J gene: TRBJ2-1; V gene: TRBV7-8; CDR3 DNA: TGTGCCAGCAGCGTATACGGGACTAGCGGGGGAAATGAGCAGTTCTTC; CDR3 protein: CASSVYGTSGGNEQFF
D gene: .; clone size: .; J gene: TRBJ2-1; V gene: TRBV27; CDR3 DNA: TGTGCCAGCAGTTTATCGAACTCGGCAGGGGCCTACAATGAGCAGTTCTTC; CDR3 protein: CASSLSNSAGAYNEQFF
D gene: .; clone size: .; J gene: TRBJ1-3; V gene: TRBV5-1; CDR3 DNA: TGCGCCAGCAGAATCCCGACCGAAAACACCATATATTTT; CDR3 protein: CASRIPTENTIYF
D gene: TRBD1; clone size: .; J gene: TRBJ2-7; V gene: TRBV5-4; CDR3 DNA: TGTGCCAGCAGCGCCCGGGACAGGGGTACCTACGAGCAGTACTTC; CDR3 protein: CASSARDRGTYEQYF